The 15 T cell receptor beta chains below were found in one sample sequenced in a study of cytomegalovirus exposure and HLA in healthy donors. 13 Jbeta primers and 60 Vbeta primers were used for the PCR. The data were produced by immunoSEQ multiplex PCR, yet TCRdb's version contains in-frame clones alone and is incomplete. This sample's clone table lists fewer than 200,000 clones. Sequencing was done on a sample of PBMCs. These receptors were taken from a man aged 25 to 45 in good health and CMV-seronegative.

The rearrangement joins TRBV2 to TRBJ1-2, with no clear D. The CDR3 contains 15 residues. The V and J ends lost 1 base and 4 bases respectively, with 13 bases between them. Germline lookup yields CDR1 SNHLY and CDR2 FYNNEI. The CDR3 is CASSEVRSSFYGYTF. CDR3 bases: TGTGCCAGCAGTGAAGTGAGATCCTCCTTCTATGGCTACACCTTC.

This chain connects TRBV29-1 to TRBJ1-3, with D perhaps matching TRBD1 (6 bases). CDR1 is SQVTM, CDR2 ANQGSEA, per germline. V shed 7 bases and J shed 0 bases, with 13 bases lying between them. This CDR3 has 14 amino acids. Written as DNA, the CDR3 is TGCAGCGCCCGGACAGTTTACTCTGGAAACACCATATATTTT. Translated, it gives CSARTVYSGNTIYF. Full variable domain (outside the CDR3, taken from reference TRBV29-1 and TRBJ1-3): SAVISQKPSRDICQRGTSLTIQCQVDSQVTMMFWYRQQPGQSLTLIATANQGSEATYESGFVIDKFPISRPNLTFSTLTVSNMSPEDSSIYLCSARTVYSGNTIYFGEGSWLTVV.

The chain links TRBV10-3 to TRBJ1-4; 8 bases are shared with TRBD1. In germline, CDR1 is ENHRY, CDR2 SYGVKD. V was pared by 3 bases and J by 8 bases, with 11 bases of the junction left unmatched. The CDR3 has 16 residues. The CDR3 loop is CAISELADRESEKLFF. The CDR3 coding sequence is TGTGCCATCAGTGAATTAGCGGACAGGGAGAGCGAAAAACTGTTTTTT.

The V and J genes are TRBV5-1 and TRBJ1-2, with no clear D. Trimming left V 1 base short and J 4 bases short, with 5 bases between. This CDR3 comprises 12 residues. From germline, CDR1 is SGHRS and CDR2 YFSETQ. The CDR3 nucleotides read TGCGCCAGCAGCTTGACAGCCTATGGCTACACCTTC. It encodes CASSLTAYGYTF.

The chain uses TRBV10-1 and TRBJ2-5, with 12 bases lining up with TRBD1. Germline-derived CDR1 and CDR2 are WNHNN and SYGVQD (reference sequence). The trim removed 2 bases at V and 8 bases at J, leaving 9 bases unmatched. CDR3 length: 16 amino acids. The CDR3 DNA reads TGCGCCAGCAGTGAGGAGGGGACAGGGGGCGTTGGAACCCAGTACTTC. Its translation: CASSEEGTGGVGTQYF.

The V gene is TRBV28, the J gene TRBJ2-1, with D tentatively TRBD1 (6 bases). The CDR3 loop spans 14 amino acids. V dropped 4 bases and J dropped 3 bases, with 10 bases sitting between them. Looked up from germline, CDR1 is MDHEN and CDR2 is SYDVKM. The CDR3 protein is CASSSIRGYNEQFF. For the CDR3, the DNA is TGTGCCAGCAGTTCTATCAGGGGCTACAATGAGCAGTTCTTC.

V and J are TRBV6-5 and TRBJ1-2; 9 bases are a match to TRBD1. Germline-derived CDR1 and CDR2 are MNHEY and SVGAGI. The CDR3 length is 15 residues. V shed 6 bases, J shed 3 bases, and the junction held 8 bases outside the gene matches. DNA for the CDR3: TGTGCCAGCAGCCCCGTGACAGGGGGTGACTATGGCTACACCTTC. It translates to CASSPVTGGDYGYTF.

The gene calls are TRBV18 and TRBJ2-6; tentatively, D is TRBD1 (6 bases). V was pared by 6 bases and J by 0 bases, with 12 bases between. The CDR3 runs to 16 residues. Germline lookup yields CDR1 KGHSH and CDR2 LQKENI. CDR3 loop: CASSRGQPSGANVLTF. CDR3 bases: TGTGCCAGCTCTCGTGGACAGCCCTCTGGGGCCAACGTCCTGACTTTC. Full variable domain (missing parts from reference TRBV18 and TRBJ2-6): NAGVMQNPRHLVRRRGQEARLRCSPMKGHSHVYWYRQLPEEGLKFMVYLQKENIIDESGMPKERFSAEFPKEGPSILRIQQVVRGDSAAYFCASSRGQPSGANVLTFGAGSRLTVL.

The CDR3 DNA follows: TGTGCCAGCAGTGAAAATTCCGGACTAGCGGGAGAGACCCAGTACTTC. Protein product: CASSENSGLAGETQYF. V usage is TRBV6-1 and J usage is TRBJ2-5, with 11 bases matching TRBD2. The CDR3 runs to 16 residues. CDR1 is MNHNS, CDR2 SASEGT, per germline. V gave up 2 bases and J gave up 4 bases; unmatched junction bases: 6.

The rearrangement links TRBV27 to TRBJ2-7; possible D gene TRBD2, 7 bases. The ends were cut back, 5 bases at V and 4 bases at J, with 18 bases in the middle. Germline assignment: CDR1 MNHEY and CDR2 SMNVEV (reference sequence). The CDR3 consists of 15 residues. CDR3 nucleotide sequence: TGTGCCAGCAGTCCAAGGCAGGGGCGGGGGTACGAGCAGTACTTC. Its translation is CASSPRQGRGYEQYF.

The chain is built from TRBV28 and TRBJ1-2; 9 bases fit TRBD1. Germline V lookup: CDR1 MDHEN, CDR2 SYDVKM. This CDR3 contains 17 residues. Germline trimming cut 6 bases from V and 4 bases from J; bases unmatched to any gene: 15. The CDR3 spells CASSLTGGADASYGYTF. The CDR3 nucleotides are TGTGCCAGCAGCTTAACAGGGGGCGCGGATGCGAGCTATGGCTACACCTTC.

The V gene is TRBV7-8, the J gene TRBJ2-7, with TRBD2 matching 7 bases. The V gene end was trimmed by 0 bases and the J gene end by 2 bases; junction bases not matched to a gene: 25. From germline, CDR1 is SGHVS and CDR2 FQNEAQ. This CDR3 region has 22 residues. For the CDR3, the DNA is TGTGCCAGCAGCTTAGCTGGGGGGGGGAAGCTGCGGCTACGAGGGGAAACCTACGAGCAGTACTTC. Translated: CASSLAGGGKLRLRGETYEQYF. The entire variable domain, with the rest obtained from reference TRBV7-8 and TRBJ2-7, is as follows: GAGVSQSPRYKVAKRGQDVALRCDPISGHVSLFWYQQALGQGPEFLTYFQNEAQLDKSGLPSDRFFAERPEGSVSTLKIQRTQQEDSAVYLCASSLAGGGKLRLRGETYEQYFGPGTRLTVT.

The chain has TRBV2 and TRBJ2-7; 9 nucleotides match TRBD2. The CDR3 contains 13 residues. The V segment lost 7 bases and the J segment 3 bases; nucleotides outside the gene matches: 4. CDR1 is SNHLY and CDR2 is FYNNEI in the germline V gene. The CDR3 sequence is CASTSGTYYEQYF. The CDR3 DNA reads TGTGCCAGCACTAGCGGGACCTACTACGAGCAGTACTTC.

The chain carries TRBV19 and TRBJ2-7; 9 nucleotides align to TRBD1. There are 15 residues in the CDR3. J gave up 9 bases and V 4 bases, and 13 bases lay outside the gene matches. Germline CDR1 reads LNHDA; CDR2 reads SQIVND (reference sequence). The DNA for the CDR3 is TGTGCCAGTAGTACCCTCTTTCGGGACAGGGAGCGGCAGTACTTC. Its protein product is CASSTLFRDRERQYF.

The chain carries TRBV2 and TRBJ2-5; maybe TRBD1 (6 bases). This CDR3 contains 13 residues. Germline V gives CDR1 SNHLY, CDR2 FYNNEI. V shed 5 bases and J shed 3 bases, with 10 bases lying between them. CDR3 bases: TGTGCCAGCAGTCGGGACAACGAAGAGACCCAGTACTTC. As protein: CASSRDNEETQYF.